A single sample is the source of the 29 T cell receptor beta chains below, sequenced in a study of a mutant IDH1 vaccine in newly diagnosed glioma. Assay used: immunoSEQ multiplex PCR; TCRdb lists only in-frame clones, some missing. The data contain about 21,000 clones, under 90% of them singletons. No cognate antigen is known for these TCRs. The time point denotes: week 11, during vaccination. Topical imiquimod accompanied each vaccine dose, which consisted of 300 ug of mutant IDH1 20-mer peptide. Sequenced here: PBMCs, sampled from a glioma patient whose treatment included an IDH1 peptide vaccine. All receptors derive from a woman aged 40 to 50 with glioma.

The chain uses TRBV5-4 and TRBJ2-5, with TRBD2 matching over 9 bases. Germline loops: CDR1 SGHNT, CDR2 YYREEE (reference sequence). This CDR3 comprises 14 residues. With 4 bases clipped from V and 5 bases from J, the junction kept 6 bases outside the gene matches. CDR3 residues: CASSRSGSWETQYF. The CDR3 DNA sequence: TGTGCCAGCAGCCGTAGCGGGAGTTGGGAGACCCAGTACTTC.

V is TRBV5-4 and J is TRBJ2-7, with D tentatively TRBD1 or TRBD2 (6 bases each). Germline CDR1 reads SGHNT; CDR2 reads YYREEE (reference sequence). There are 15 residues in the CDR3. The germline V and J ends were trimmed by 1 base and 0 bases, with 11 bases remaining between them. The CDR3 reads CASSLPGASSYEQYF. The CDR3 nucleotides read TGTGCCAGCAGCTTGCCGGGGGCGAGCTCCTACGAGCAGTACTTC. Together with reference TRBV5-4 and TRBJ2-7, the CDR3 gives the full variable domain: ETGVTQSPTHLIKTRGQQVTLRCSSQSGHNTVSWYQQALGQGPQFIFQYYREEENGRGNFPPRFSGLQFPNYSSELNVNALELDDSALYLCASSLPGASSYEQYFGPGTRLTVT.

CDR3 residues: CASSFWAGNTEAFF. The CDR3 bases are TGTGCCAGCAGCTTTTGGGCAGGGAACACTGAAGCTTTCTTT. The genes are TRBV13 and TRBJ1-1; D not resolved. There are 14 residues in the CDR3. Germline lookup yields CDR1 PRHDT and CDR2 FYEKMQ (reference sequence). Trimming pared 3 bases from V and 1 base from J, leaving 9 bases between.

The chain is built from TRBV19 and TRBJ2-1; 7 nucleotides match TRBD1. The CDR3 has 14 amino acids. After removal of 6 bases from V and 3 bases from J, the junction contained 5 bases not matched to a gene. The germline V gene encodes CDR1 LNHDA and CDR2 SQIVND (reference sequence). CDR3 sequence reads: CASSKDRDYNEQFF. The CDR3 nucleotides read TGTGCCAGTAGCAAAGACAGGGACTACAATGAGCAGTTCTTC.

The J gene is TRBJ2-2, the V gene TRBV5-4; 11 nucleotides match TRBD2. The V gene's germline CDR1 is SGHNT and CDR2 YYREEE (reference sequence). Losses at the gene ends were 5 bases for V and 2 bases for J; bases not matched to a gene: 5. The CDR3 is made up of 16 amino acids. The CDR3 sequence: CASRPSGGSNTGELFF. The CDR3, as DNA: TGTGCCAGCAGACCTAGCGGGGGGTCCAACACCGGGGAGCTGTTTTTT.

The rearrangement links TRBV25-1 to TRBJ2-1, with 11 bases identical to TRBD1. There are 16 residues in the CDR3. Germline V gene data show CDR1 as MGHDK and CDR2 as SYGVNS. The trim removed 3 bases at V and 6 bases at J, leaving 7 bases unmatched. CDR3 sequence: CASSDSRDRGFNEQFF. In DNA form, the CDR3 reads TGTGCCAGCAGTGATTCTCGGGACAGGGGGTTCAATGAGCAGTTCTTC. The full variable domain, with the rest looked up from reference TRBV25-1 and TRBJ2-1, is EADIYQTPRYLVIGTGKKITLECSQTMGHDKMYWYQQDPGMELHLIHYSYGVNSTEKGDLSSESTVSRIRTEHFPLTLESARPSHTSQYLCASSDSRDRGFNEQFFGPGTRLTVL.

The rearrangement links TRBV7-9 to TRBJ1-1, with 9 bases identical to TRBD1. Trimming took 5 bases from V and 0 from J; bases not matched to a gene: 10. The CDR3 is 17 residues long. Germline V gene lookup returns CDR1 SEHNR and CDR2 FQNEAQ (reference sequence). CDR3 sequence reads: CASSPNRDRVLNTEAFF. CDR3 nucleotide sequence: TGTGCCAGCAGCCCAAACCGGGACAGGGTTTTGAACACTGAAGCTTTCTTT.

V usage is TRBV5-1 and J usage is TRBJ2-3; D not resolved. The CDR3 contains 16 residues. The V gene lost 0 bases and the J gene lost 0 bases, with 11 bases spanning the gap. Germline assignment: CDR1 SGHRS and CDR2 YFSETQ. The CDR3 region has the DNA TGCGCCAGCAGCTTGGCACAAGACTCTAGCACAGATACGCAGTATTTT. Protein sequence: CASSLAQDSSTDTQYF.

The chain has TRBV29-1 and TRBJ2-7; 10 bases match TRBD1. Trimming cost V 3 bases and J 4 bases; bases outside gene matches: 6. This CDR3 is 14 amino acids long. Germline lookup yields CDR1 SQVTM and CDR2 ANQGSEA. The CDR3 DNA follows: TGCAGCGTTGAGGACAGGGGGAAGGGTTACGAGCAGTACTTC. It is translated as CSVEDRGKGYEQYF.

The chain has TRBV18 and TRBJ2-3, with unresolved D. This CDR3 has 13 residues. V was pared by 4 bases and J by 5 bases, with 10 bases between. Germline V gives CDR1 KGHSH, CDR2 LQKENI. The CDR3: CASSLGQGDTQYF. In nucleotides, the CDR3 is TGTGCCAGCTCACTAGGGCAAGGAGATACGCAGTATTTT.

The CDR3 nucleotides read TGCGCCAGCAGCCAAGACTTCCGGACGGAAACTAATGAAAAACTGTTTTTT. Translated, it gives CASSQDFRTETNEKLFF. This chain joins TRBV4-1 and TRBJ1-4; D is uncertain. The CDR3 spans 17 residues. V shed 0 bases and J shed 1 base, with 12 bases lying between them. In germline, CDR1 is MGHRA, CDR2 YSYEKL.

The J gene is TRBJ1-3, the V gene TRBV19; D call uncertain. The CDR3 loop spans 15 amino acids. CDR1 and CDR2 from the germline V gene are LNHDA and SQIVND (reference sequence). V was shortened by 4 bases and J by 4 bases, with 14 bases between the two germline ends. Here the CDR3 reads CASSKGSAGGNTIYF. The CDR3 DNA reads TGTGCCAGTAGTAAAGGGTCGGCGGGAGGAAACACCATATATTTT. The entire variable domain, with the rest obtained from reference TRBV19 and TRBJ1-3, is as follows: DGGITQSPKYLFRKEGQNVTLSCEQNLNHDAMYWYRQDPGQGLRLIYYSQIVNDFQKGDIAEGYSVSREKKESFPLTVTSAQKNPTAFYLCASSKGSAGGNTIYFGEGSWLTVV.

The rearrangement uses TRBV5-1 and TRBJ2-4; D uncertain. The CDR3 is 14 amino acids. Germline V lookup: CDR1 SGHRS, CDR2 YFSETQ. V gave up 4 bases and J gave up 4 bases, with 12 bases separating them. The CDR3 nucleotides read TGCGCCAGCAGCCCGACCCAGATTAAAAACATTCAGTACTTC. The encoded protein is CASSPTQIKNIQYF.

By share, this clone counts as medium-sized (0.01 to 0.1%). The chain joins TRBV10-1 to TRBJ1-5, with D hard to call. The CDR3 covers 14 residues. Trimming cost V 2 bases and J 4 bases, with 9 bases left between them. Germline assignment: CDR1 WNHNN and CDR2 SYGVQD (reference sequence). The CDR3 reads CASSEAHPNQPQHF. In DNA form, the CDR3 reads TGCGCCAGCAGTGAGGCACACCCGAATCAGCCCCAGCATTTT.

This clone was found once. The J gene is TRBJ1-2, the V gene TRBV10-3; D possibly corresponds to TRBD1 (5 bases). Germline values: CDR1 ENHRY, CDR2 SYGVKD. The CDR3 loop spans 15 amino acids. The germline V and J ends were trimmed by 1 base and 8 bases, with 17 bases remaining between them. The CDR3, as DNA: TGTGCCATCAGTGAGTTGGGGGGAAGTAGTCTAGGCTACACCTTC. Its translation is CAISELGGSSLGYTF.

The V call is TRBV19, the J call TRBJ2-3, with D hard to call. Germline V lookup: CDR1 LNHDA, CDR2 SQIVND (reference sequence). Trimming shortened V by 5 bases and J by 5 bases, and 14 bases separated the two germline ends. The CDR3 is 14 residues long. The CDR3 DNA sequence: TGTGCCAGTAGTTGGGGTCGGGTCGGAGATACGCAGTATTTT. Amino acids: CASSWGRVGDTQYF.

The chain couples TRBV25-1 to TRBJ1-4; no reliable D call. The CDR3 totals 13 residues. Trimming cost V 1 base and J 8 bases, with 8 bases left between them. Germline V CDR1 and CDR2: MGHDK, SYGVNS. The CDR3 protein is CASSESPNEKLFF. In DNA, the CDR3 is TGTGCCAGCAGTGAATCTCCGAACGAAAAACTGTTTTTT.

This chain links TRBV7-2 with TRBJ1-5; D perhaps matches TRBD1 (5 bases). Germline V gives CDR1 SGHTA, CDR2 FQGNSA. The CDR3 spans 15 residues. Trimming removed 1 base from V and 4 bases from J, with 11 bases in between. CDR3 sequence reads: CASSLGGGFNQPQHF. CDR3 sequence (DNA): TGTGCCAGCAGCTTAGGGGGGGGGTTTAATCAGCCCCAGCATTTT. The variable domain in full, with the rest retrieved from reference TRBV7-2 and TRBJ1-5, is GAGVSQSPSNKVTEKGKDVELRCDPISGHTALYWYRQSLGQGLEFLIYFQGNSAPDKSGLPSDRFSAERTGGSVSTLTIQRTQQEDSAVYLCASSLGGGFNQPQHFGDGTRLSIL.

The V call is TRBV15, the J call TRBJ1-5, with D unresolved. Looked up from germline, CDR1 is LNHNV and CDR2 is YYDKDF (reference sequence). The CDR3 runs to 12 residues. Trimming pared 0 bases from V and 5 bases from J, leaving 2 bases between. This chain's CDR3 is CATSRDDQPQHF. For the CDR3, the DNA is TGTGCCACCAGCAGAGATGATCAGCCCCAGCATTTT.

V usage is TRBV4-1 and J usage is TRBJ2-7; D uncertain. Trimming removed 0 bases from V and 6 bases from J, with 9 bases in between. The CDR3 has 13 residues. The germline V gene has CDR1 MGHRA and CDR2 YSYEKL. The CDR3 reads CASSQDMVREQYF. The CDR3 DNA reads TGCGCCAGCAGCCAAGATATGGTCCGCGAGCAGTACTTC.

The chain employs TRBV2 and TRBJ1-5; D unresolved. Trimming left V 7 bases short and J 5 bases short, with 15 bases between. CDR3 length: 14 residues. Germline V gene data show CDR1 as SNHLY and CDR2 as FYNNEI. The CDR3 spells CASNPGNRDQPQHF. As DNA, the CDR3 is TGTGCCAGCAACCCCGGGAACAGAGATCAGCCCCAGCATTTT.

This clone appeared a few times. The J gene is TRBJ2-2, the V gene TRBV6-5; D is unresolved. CDR1 and CDR2 (germline): MNHEY, SVGAGI. The V end was cut by 8 bases, the J end by 6 bases, with 7 bases between. This CDR3 comprises 11 residues. CDR3 bases: TGTGCCAGCTCTACCTCCGGGGAGCTGTTTTTT. The encoded protein is CASSTSGELFF.

CDR3 in amino acids: CASSGQGADGYTF. CDR3 DNA: TGTGCCAGCAGTGGACAGGGGGCAGACGGCTACACCTTC. This chain uses TRBV2 with TRBJ1-2; TRBD1 matches 10 bases. V lost 4 bases to trimming and J lost 8 bases; unmatched junction nucleotides: 4. CDR1 is SNHLY, CDR2 FYNNEI, per germline. This CDR3 is built from 13 residues.

The rearrangement links TRBV7-2 to TRBJ1-5; 9 positions agree with TRBD1. J was trimmed by 5 bases and V by 6 bases; bases with no gene match: 5. Germline V lookup: CDR1 SGHTA, CDR2 FQGNSA. CDR3 length equals 14 residues. The CDR3 reads CASRYTGGHQPQHF. In DNA form, the CDR3 reads TGTGCCAGCAGATACACAGGGGGCCATCAGCCCCAGCATTTT.

This clone was observed a single time. The gene calls are TRBV6-1 and TRBJ2-7; D unclear. V lost 5 bases and J 0 bases, leaving 11 bases between the germline ends. The CDR3 has 14 residues. Per the germline V gene, CDR1 is MNHNS and CDR2 is SASEGT. CDR3 loop: CASSTQQNSYEQYF. CDR3 nucleotide sequence: TGTGCCAGCAGTACGCAACAGAACTCCTACGAGCAGTACTTC.

This chain links TRBV11-2 with TRBJ1-3, with D tentatively TRBD1 (5 bases). Per the germline V gene, CDR1 is SGHAT and CDR2 is FQNNGV. V shed 7 bases and J shed 0 bases, with 13 bases lying between them. There are 15 residues in the CDR3. The chain's CDR3 is CASTRDANSGNTIYF. CDR3 coding DNA: TGTGCCAGCACCCGGGACGCGAACTCTGGAAACACCATATATTTT.

The genes are TRBV6-1 and TRBJ1-2; 11 bases line up with TRBD1. Trimming cost V 6 bases and J 4 bases; bases outside gene matches: 7. The V gene's germline CDR1 is MNHNS and CDR2 SASEGT. The CDR3 contains 15 residues. CDR3 loop: CASSPGTGGGYGYTF. The CDR3 DNA reads as TGTGCCAGCAGCCCCGGGACAGGGGGTGGCTATGGCTACACCTTC.

J is TRBJ2-3 and V is TRBV5-6; 7 bases fit TRBD2. CDR3 length: 17 residues. Germline V gene sequence: CDR1 SGHDT, CDR2 YYEEEE. Trimming took 3 bases from V and 0 from J; bases not matched to a gene: 10. In nucleotides, the CDR3 is TGTGCCAGCAGCTACTACTTAGCGGGCCAGAGCACAGATACGCAGTATTTT. It encodes CASSYYLAGQSTDTQYF.

The chain employs TRBV14 and TRBJ2-1, with TRBD2 matching over 7 bases. V shed 5 bases and J 5 bases; nucleotides not matched to a gene: 12. The CDR3 runs to 16 residues. Per the germline V gene, CDR1 is SGHDN and CDR2 is FVKESK. The CDR3 DNA sequence: TGTGCCAGCAGCTTTAAGGGCGGGAGACCCAACAATGAGCAGTTCTTC. Its protein is CASSFKGGRPNNEQFF. The whole variable domain, filled in from reference TRBV14 and TRBJ2-1, reads EAGVTQFPSHSVIEKGQTVTLRCDPISGHDNLYWYRRVMGKEIKFLLHFVKESKQDESGMPNNRFLAERTGGTYSTLKVQPAELEDSGVYFCASSFKGGRPNNEQFFGPGTRLTVL.